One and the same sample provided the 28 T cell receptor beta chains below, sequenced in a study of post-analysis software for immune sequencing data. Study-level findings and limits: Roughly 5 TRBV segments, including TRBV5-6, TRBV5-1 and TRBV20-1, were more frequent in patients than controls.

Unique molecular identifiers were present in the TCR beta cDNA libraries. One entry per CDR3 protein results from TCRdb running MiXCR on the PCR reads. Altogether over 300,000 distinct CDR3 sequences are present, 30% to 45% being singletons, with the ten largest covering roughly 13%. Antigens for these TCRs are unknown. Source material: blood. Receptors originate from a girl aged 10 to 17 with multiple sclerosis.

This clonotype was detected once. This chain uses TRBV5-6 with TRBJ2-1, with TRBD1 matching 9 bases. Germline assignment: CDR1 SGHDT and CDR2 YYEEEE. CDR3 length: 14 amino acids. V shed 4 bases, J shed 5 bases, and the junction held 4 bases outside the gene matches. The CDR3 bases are TGTGCCAGCAGCCCGGGACAGGGTGACAATGAGCAGTTCTTC. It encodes CASSPGQGDNEQFF.

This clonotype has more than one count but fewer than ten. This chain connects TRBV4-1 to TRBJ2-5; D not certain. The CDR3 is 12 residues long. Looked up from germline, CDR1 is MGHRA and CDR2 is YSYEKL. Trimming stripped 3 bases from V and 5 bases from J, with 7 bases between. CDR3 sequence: CASSHLEETQYF. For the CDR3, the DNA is TGCGCCAGCAGCCACCTAGAGGAGACCCAGTACTTC.

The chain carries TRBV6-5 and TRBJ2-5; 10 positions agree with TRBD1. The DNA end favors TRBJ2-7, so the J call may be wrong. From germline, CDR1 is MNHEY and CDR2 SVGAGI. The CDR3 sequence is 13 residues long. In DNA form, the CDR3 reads TGTGCCAGCGGTGGGACAGGGGTCGGCGAGCAGTACTTC. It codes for CASGGTGVGEQYF.

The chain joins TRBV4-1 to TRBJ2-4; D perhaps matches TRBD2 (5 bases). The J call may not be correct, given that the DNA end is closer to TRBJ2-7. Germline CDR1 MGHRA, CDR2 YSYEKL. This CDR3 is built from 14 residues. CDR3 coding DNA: TGCGCCAGCAGCCAAGAATGGGAGTCCTACGAGCAGTACTTC. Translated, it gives CASSQEWESYEQYF.

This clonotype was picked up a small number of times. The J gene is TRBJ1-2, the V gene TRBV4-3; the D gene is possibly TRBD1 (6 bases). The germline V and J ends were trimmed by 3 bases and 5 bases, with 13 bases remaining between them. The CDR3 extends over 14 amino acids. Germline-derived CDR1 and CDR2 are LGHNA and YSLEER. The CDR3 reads CASSQVQGSYGYTF. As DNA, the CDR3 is TGCGCCAGCAGCCAGGTCCAGGGGTCTTATGGCTACACCTTC.

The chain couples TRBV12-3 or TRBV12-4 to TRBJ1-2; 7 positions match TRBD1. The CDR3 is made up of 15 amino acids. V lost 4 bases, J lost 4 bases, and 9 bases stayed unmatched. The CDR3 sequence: CASSSAPGQLYGYTF. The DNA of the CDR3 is TGTGCCAGCAGTTCTGCCCCGGGACAGCTCTATGGCTACACCTTC.

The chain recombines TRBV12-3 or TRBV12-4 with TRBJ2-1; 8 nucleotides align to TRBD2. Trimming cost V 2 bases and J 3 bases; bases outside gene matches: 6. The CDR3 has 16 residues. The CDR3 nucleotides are TGTGCCAGCAGTTTAAGGACTAGCAGAAACTACAATGAGCAGTTCTTC. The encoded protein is CASSLRTSRNYNEQFF.

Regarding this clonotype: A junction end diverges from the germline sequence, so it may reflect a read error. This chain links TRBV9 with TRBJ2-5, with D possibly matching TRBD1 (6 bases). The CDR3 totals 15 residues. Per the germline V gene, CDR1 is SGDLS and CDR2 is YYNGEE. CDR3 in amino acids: CASSGELGAQETRYF. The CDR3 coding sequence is TGTGCCAGCAGCGGCGAATTGGGGGCCCAAGAGACCCGGTACTTC. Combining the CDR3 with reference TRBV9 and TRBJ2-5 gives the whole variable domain DSGVTQTPKHLITATGQRVTLRCSPRSGDLSVYWYQQSLDQGLQFLIQYYNGEERAKGNILERFSAQQFPDLHSELNLSSLELGDSALYFCASSGELGAQETRYFGPGTRLLVL.

CDR3 sequence: CASSLRAPGQETQYF. CDR3 nucleotides: TGTGCCAGCAGCTTGAGGGCCCCAGGGCAAGAGACCCAGTACTTC. The chain joins TRBV5-6 to TRBJ2-5; perhaps TRBD1 as D (5 bases). Looked up from germline, CDR1 is SGHDT and CDR2 is YYEEEE. The CDR3 consists of 15 residues. The germline V and J ends were trimmed by 1 base and 2 bases, with 12 bases remaining between them.

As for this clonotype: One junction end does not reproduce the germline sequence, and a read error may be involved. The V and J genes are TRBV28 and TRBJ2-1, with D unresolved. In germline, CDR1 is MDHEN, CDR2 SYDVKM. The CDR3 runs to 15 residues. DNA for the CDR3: TGTGCCGGCAGTTTCCTAGGTGGCTCCTACAATGAGCAGTTCTTC. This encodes CAGSFLGGSYNEQFF.

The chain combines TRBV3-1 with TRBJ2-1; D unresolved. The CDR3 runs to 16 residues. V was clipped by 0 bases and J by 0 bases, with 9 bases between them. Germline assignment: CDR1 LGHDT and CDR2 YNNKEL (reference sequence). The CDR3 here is CASSQDTQSSYNEQFF. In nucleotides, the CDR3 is TGTGCCAGCAGCCAAGACACACAGAGCTCCTACAATGAGCAGTTCTTC.

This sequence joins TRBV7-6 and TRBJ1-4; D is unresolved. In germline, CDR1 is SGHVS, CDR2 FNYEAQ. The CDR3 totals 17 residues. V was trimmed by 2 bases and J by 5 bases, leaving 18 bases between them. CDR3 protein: CASSLKRHLQTNEKLFF. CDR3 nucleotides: TGTGCCAGCAGCTTAAAGAGACACCTTCAAACGAATGAAAAACTGTTTTTT.

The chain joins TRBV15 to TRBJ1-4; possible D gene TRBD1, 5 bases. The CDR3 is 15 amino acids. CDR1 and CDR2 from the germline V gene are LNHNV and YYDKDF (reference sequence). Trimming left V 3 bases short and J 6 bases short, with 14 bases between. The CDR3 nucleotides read TGTGCCACCAGCAGCCCCGGGGCAGGTGATGAAAAACTGTTTTTT. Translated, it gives CATSSPGAGDEKLFF. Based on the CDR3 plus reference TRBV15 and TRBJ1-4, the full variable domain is DAMVIQNPRYQVTQFGKPVTLSCSQTLNHNVMYWYQQKSSQAPKLLFHYYDKDFNNEADTPDNFQSRRPNTSFCFLDIRSPGLGDTAMYLCATSSPGAGDEKLFFGSGTQLSVL.

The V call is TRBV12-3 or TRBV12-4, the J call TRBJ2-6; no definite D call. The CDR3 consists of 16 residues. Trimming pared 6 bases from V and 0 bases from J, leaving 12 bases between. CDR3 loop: CASRPTWISGANVLTF. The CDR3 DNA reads TGTGCCAGCAGACCTACATGGATCTCTGGGGCCAACGTCCTGACTTTC.

The CDR3 is CSARSPGTHTDTQYF. The CDR3 bases are TGCAGTGCTAGATCCCCGGGAACCCACACGGATACGCAGTATTTT. V usage is TRBV20-1 and J usage is TRBJ2-3, with a possible D match to TRBD2 (5 bases). The V gene lost 2 bases and the J gene lost 6 bases, with 18 bases spanning the gap. CDR3 length: 15 residues. Germline V gene sequence: CDR1 DFQATT, CDR2 SNEGSKA (reference sequence).

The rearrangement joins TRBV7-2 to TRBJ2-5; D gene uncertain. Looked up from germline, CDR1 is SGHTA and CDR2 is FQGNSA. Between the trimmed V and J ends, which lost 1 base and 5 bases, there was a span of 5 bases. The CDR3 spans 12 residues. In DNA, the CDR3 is TGTGCCAGCAGCTTAGATATTGAGACCCAGTACTTC. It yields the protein CASSLDIETQYF. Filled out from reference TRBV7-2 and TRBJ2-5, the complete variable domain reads GAGVSQSPSNKVTEKGKDVELRCDPISGHTALYWYRQSLGQGLEFLIYFQGNSAPDKSGLPSDRFSAERTGGSVSTLTIQRTQQEDSAVYLCASSLDIETQYFGPGTRLLVL.

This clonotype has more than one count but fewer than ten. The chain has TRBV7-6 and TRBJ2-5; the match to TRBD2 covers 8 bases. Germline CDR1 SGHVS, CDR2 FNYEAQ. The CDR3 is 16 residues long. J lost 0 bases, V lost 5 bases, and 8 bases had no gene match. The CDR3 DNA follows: TGTGCCAGCAGCCCAACCCGGGGGGGCTACCAAGAGACCCAGTACTTC. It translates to CASSPTRGGYQETQYF.

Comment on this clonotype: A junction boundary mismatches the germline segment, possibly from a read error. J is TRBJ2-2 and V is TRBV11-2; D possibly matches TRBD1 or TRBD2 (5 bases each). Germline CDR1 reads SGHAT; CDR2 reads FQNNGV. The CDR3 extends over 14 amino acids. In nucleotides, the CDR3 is TGTGCCAGCAGCCGGGACCAGAACACCGGGGAGCGGTTTTTT. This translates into CASSRDQNTGERFF.

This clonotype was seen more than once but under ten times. The CDR3 DNA sequence: TGTGCCAGCAGTTTAGCGGCCAAGGAAGCTTTCTTT. This translates into CASSLAAKEAFF. The chain recombines TRBV12-3 or TRBV12-4 with TRBJ1-1; D not resolved. The germline V and J ends were trimmed by 0 bases and 8 bases, with 7 bases remaining between them. The CDR3 has 12 amino acids.

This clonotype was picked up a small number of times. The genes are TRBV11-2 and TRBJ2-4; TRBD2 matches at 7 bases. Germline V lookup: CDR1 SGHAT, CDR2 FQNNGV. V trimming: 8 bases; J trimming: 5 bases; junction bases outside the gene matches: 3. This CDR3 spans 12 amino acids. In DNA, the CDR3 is TGTGCCAGCGGGAGGGAGGAAAACATTCAGTACTTC. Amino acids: CASGREENIQYF.

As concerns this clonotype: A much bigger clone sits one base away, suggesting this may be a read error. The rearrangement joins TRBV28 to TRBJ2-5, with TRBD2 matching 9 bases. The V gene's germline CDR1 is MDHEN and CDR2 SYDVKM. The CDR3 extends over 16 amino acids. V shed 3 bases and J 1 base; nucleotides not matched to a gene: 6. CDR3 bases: TGTGCCAGCAGTTTGGAAGGAGCGGGGGGCCAAGAGACCCAGTACTTC. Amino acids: CASSLEGAGGQETQYF.

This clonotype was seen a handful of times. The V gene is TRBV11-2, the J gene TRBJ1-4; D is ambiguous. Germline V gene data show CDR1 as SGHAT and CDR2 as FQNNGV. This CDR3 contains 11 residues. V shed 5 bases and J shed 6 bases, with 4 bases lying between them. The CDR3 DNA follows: TGTGCCAGCAGCGCAGATGAAAAACTGTTTTTT. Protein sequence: CASSADEKLFF. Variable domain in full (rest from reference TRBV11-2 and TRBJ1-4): EAGVAQSPRYKIIEKRQSVAFWCNPISGHATLYWYQQILGQGPKLLIQFQNNGVVDDSQLPKDRFSAERLKGVDSTLKIQPAKLEDSAVYLCASSADEKLFFGSGTQLSVL.

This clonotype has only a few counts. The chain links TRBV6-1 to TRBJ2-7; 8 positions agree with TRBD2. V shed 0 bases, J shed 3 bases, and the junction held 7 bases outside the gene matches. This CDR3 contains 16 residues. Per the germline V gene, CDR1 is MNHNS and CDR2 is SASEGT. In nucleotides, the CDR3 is TGTGCCAGCAGTGAAGCTAGCGGGGTTATGTACTACGAGCAGTACTTC. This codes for CASSEASGVMYYEQYF.

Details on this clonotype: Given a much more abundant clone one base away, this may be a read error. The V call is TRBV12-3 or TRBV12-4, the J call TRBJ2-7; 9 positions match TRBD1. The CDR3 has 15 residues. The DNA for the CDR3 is TGTACCAGCAGTTTCCGGGACAGGGCACCCTACGAGCAGTACTTC. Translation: CTSSFRDRAPYEQYF.

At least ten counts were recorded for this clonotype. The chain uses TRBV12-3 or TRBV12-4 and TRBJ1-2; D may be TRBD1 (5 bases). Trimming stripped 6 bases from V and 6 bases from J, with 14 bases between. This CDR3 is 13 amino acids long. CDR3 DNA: TGTGCCAGCAGCGCCCAGGGAGGCCATGGCTACACCTTC. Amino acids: CASSAQGGHGYTF.

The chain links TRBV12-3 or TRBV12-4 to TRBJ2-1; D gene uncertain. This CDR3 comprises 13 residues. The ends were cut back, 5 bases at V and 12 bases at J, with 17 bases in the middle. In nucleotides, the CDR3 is TGTGCCAGCAGTGATTCCCTCACCCTGGGGCAGTTCTTC. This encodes CASSDSLTLGQFF.

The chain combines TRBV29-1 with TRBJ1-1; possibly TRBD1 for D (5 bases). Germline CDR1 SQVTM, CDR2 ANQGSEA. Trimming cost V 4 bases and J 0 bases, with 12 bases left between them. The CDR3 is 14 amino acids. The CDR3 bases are TGCAGCGTTGGGGGGGGAATCATGAACACTGAAGCTTTCTTT. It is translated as CSVGGGIMNTEAFF.

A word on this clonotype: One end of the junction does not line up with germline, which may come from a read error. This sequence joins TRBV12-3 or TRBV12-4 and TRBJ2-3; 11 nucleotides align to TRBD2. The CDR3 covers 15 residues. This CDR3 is CASVLSGGAGDTEYF. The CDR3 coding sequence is TGTGCCAGCGTACTTAGCGGGGGGGCAGGAGATACGGAGTATTTT.